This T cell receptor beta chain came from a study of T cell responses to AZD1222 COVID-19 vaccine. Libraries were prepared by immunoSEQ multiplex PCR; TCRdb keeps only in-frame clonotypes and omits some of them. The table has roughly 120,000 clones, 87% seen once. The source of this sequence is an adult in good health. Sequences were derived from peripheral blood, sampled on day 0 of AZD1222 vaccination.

CDR3 region: CASSDAAIAGGPLGHNEQFF. CDR3 in DNA: TGTGCCAGCAGCGACGCCGCTATTGCGGGAGGGCCTTTGGGCCACAATGAGCAGTTCTTC. V usage is TRBV9 and J usage is TRBJ2-1; TRBD2 matches at 9 bases. Germline CDR1 and CDR2: SGDLS and YYNGEE. The trim removed 3 bases at V and 5 bases at J, leaving 21 bases unmatched. CDR3 length: 20 residues.